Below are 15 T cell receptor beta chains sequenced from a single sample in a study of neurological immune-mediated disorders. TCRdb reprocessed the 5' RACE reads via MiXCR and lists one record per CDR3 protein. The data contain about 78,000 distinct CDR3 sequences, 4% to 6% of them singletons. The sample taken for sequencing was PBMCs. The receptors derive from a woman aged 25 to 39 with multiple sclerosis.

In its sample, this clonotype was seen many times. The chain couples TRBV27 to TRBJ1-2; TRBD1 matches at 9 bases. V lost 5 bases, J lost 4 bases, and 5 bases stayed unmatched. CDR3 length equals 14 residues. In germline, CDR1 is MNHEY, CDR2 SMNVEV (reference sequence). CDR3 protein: CASSLMTGGYGYTF. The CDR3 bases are TGTGCCAGCAGTCTAATGACAGGGGGCTATGGCTACACCTTC.

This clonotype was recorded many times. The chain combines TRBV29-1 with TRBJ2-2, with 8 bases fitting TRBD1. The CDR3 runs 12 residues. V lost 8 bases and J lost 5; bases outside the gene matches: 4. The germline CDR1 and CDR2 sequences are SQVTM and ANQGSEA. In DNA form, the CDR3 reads TGCAGCAGCACAGGGGGTACCGGGGAGCTGTTTTTT. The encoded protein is CSSTGGTGELFF.

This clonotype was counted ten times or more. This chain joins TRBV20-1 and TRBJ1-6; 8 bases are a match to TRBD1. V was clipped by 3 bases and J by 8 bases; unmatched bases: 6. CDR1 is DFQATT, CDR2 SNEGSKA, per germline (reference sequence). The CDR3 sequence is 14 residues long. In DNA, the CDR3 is TGCAGTGCTAGGAAAGCAGGGGGCGATTCACCCCTCCACTTT. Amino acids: CSARKAGGDSPLHF.

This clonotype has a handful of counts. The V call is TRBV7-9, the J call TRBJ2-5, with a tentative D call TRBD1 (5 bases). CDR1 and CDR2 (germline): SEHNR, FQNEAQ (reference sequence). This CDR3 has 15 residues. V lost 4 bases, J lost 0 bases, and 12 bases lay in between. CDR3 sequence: CASSSPTENQETQYF. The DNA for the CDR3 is TGTGCCAGCAGCTCACCGACAGAAAACCAAGAGACCCAGTACTTC.

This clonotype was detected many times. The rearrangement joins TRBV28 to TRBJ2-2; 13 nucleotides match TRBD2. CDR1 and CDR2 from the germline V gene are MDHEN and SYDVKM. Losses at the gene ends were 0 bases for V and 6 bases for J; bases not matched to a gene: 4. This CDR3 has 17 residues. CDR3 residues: CASSLWSLAGGPGELFF. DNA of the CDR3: TGTGCCAGCAGTTTATGGTCACTAGCGGGGGGGCCCGGGGAGCTGTTTTTT.

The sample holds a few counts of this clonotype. This CDR3 reads CASSFGAVYGYTF. CDR3 in DNA: TGTGCCAGCAGTTTCGGGGCCGTCTATGGCTACACCTTC. The chain links TRBV12-3 or TRBV12-4 to TRBJ1-2; D might be TRBD1 (5 bases). The CDR3 spans 13 residues. Trimming took 3 bases from V and 4 from J, leaving 9 bases between them.

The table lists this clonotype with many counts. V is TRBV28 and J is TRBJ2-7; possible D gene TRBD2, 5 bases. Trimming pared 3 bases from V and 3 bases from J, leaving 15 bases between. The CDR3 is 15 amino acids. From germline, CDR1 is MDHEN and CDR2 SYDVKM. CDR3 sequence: CASSFRGLASYEQYF. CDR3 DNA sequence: TGTGCCAGCAGTTTTCGAGGACTGGCAAGCTACGAGCAGTACTTC.

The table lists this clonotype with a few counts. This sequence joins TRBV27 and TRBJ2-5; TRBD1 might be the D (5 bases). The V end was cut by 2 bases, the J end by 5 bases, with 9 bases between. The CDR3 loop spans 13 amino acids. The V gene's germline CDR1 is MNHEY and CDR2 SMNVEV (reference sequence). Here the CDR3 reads CASSLLGAETQYF. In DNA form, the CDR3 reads TGTGCCAGCAGTTTACTTGGGGCGGAGACCCAGTACTTC.

CDR3 DNA sequence: TGCAGTGCTAGACCAGGGGGAAATGAGCAGTTCTTC. Encoded protein: CSARPGGNEQFF. The chain joins TRBV20-1 to TRBJ2-1; the match to TRBD1 covers 7 bases. The CDR3 sequence is 12 residues long. Germline V lookup: CDR1 DFQATT, CDR2 SNEGSKA (reference sequence). V dropped 2 bases and J dropped 7; count of bases not matched to a gene: 2.

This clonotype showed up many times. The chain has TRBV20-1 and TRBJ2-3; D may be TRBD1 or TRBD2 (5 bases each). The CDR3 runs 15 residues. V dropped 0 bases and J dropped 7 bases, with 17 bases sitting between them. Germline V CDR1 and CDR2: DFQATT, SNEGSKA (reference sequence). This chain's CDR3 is CSARDRVGTAHTQYF. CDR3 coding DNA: TGCAGTGCTAGAGATAGGGTCGGGACGGCCCATACGCAGTATTTT.

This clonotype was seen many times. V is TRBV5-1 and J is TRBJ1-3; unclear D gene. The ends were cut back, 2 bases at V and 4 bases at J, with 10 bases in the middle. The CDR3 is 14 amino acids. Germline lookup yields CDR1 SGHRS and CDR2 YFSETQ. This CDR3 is CASSFDPGGNTIYF. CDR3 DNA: TGCGCCAGCAGCTTCGACCCGGGAGGAAACACCATATATTTT.

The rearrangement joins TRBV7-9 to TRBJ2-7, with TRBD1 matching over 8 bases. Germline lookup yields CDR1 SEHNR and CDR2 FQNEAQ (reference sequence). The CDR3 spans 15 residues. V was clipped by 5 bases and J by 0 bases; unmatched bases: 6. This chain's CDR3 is CASSPRDRSSYEQYF. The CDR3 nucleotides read TGTGCCAGCAGCCCACGGGACAGGAGCTCCTACGAGCAGTACTTC. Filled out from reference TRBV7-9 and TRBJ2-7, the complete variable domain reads DTGVSQNPRHKITKRGQNVTFRCDPISEHNRLYWYRQTLGQGPEFLTYFQNEAQLEKSRLLSDRFSAERPKGSFSTLEIQRTEQGDSAMYLCASSPRDRSSYEQYFGPGTRLTVT.

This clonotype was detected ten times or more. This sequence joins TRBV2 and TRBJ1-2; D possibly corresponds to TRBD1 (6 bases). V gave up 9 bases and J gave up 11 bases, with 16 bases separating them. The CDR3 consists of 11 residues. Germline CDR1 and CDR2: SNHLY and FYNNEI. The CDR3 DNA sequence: TGTGCCAGTGTCTGGGGGGCGGCTTACACCTTC. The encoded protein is CASVWGAAYTF.

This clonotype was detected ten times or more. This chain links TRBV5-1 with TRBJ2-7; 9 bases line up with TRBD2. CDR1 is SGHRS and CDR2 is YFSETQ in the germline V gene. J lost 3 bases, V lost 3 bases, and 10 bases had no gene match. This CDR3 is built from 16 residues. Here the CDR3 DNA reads TGCGCCAGCAGCTGGGGGAGTAGCGGGAGTGGCTACGAGCAGTACTTC. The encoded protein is CASSWGSSGSGYEQYF. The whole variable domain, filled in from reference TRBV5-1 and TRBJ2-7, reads KAGVTQTPRYLIKTRGQQVTLSCSPISGHRSVSWYQQTPGQGLQFLFEYFSETQRNKGNFPGRFSGRQFSNSRSEMNVSTLELGDSALYLCASSWGSSGSGYEQYFGPGTRLTVT.

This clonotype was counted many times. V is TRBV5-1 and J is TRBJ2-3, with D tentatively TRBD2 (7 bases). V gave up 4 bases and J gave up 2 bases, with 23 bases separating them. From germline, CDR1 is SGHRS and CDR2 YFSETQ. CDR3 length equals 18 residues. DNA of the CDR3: TGCGCCAGCAGCCTGTTTCTAAAGGGGGGGACTACCACAGATACGCAGTATTTT. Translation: CASSLFLKGGTTTDTQYF. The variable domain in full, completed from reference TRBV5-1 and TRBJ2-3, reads KAGVTQTPRYLIKTRGQQVTLSCSPISGHRSVSWYQQTPGQGLQFLFEYFSETQRNKGNFPGRFSGRQFSNSRSEMNVSTLELGDSALYLCASSLFLKGGTTTDTQYFGPGTRLTVL.